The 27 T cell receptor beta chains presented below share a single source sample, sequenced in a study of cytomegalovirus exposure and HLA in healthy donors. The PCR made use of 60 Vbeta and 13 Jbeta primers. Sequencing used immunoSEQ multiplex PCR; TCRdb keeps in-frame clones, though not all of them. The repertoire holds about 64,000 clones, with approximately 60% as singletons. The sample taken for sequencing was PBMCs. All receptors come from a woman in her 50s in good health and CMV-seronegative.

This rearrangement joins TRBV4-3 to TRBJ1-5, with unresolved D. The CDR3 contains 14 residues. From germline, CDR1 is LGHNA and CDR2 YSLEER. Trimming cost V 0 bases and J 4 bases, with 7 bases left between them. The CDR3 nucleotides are TGCGCCAGCAGCCAAGAGCAGTGGAATCAGCCCCAGCATTTT. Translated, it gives CASSQEQWNQPQHF.

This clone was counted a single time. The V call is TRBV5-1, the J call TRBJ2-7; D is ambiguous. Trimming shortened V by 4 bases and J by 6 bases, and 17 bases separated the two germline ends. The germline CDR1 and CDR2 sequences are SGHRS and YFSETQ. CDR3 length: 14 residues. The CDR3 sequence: CASSLPTGFGEQYF. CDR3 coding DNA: TGCGCCAGCAGCCTACCGACTGGGTTTGGCGAGCAGTACTTC. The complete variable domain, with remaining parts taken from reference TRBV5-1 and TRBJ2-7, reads KAGVTQTPRYLIKTRGQQVTLSCSPISGHRSVSWYQQTPGQGLQFLFEYFSETQRNKGNFPGRFSGRQFSNSRSEMNVSTLELGDSALYLCASSLPTGFGEQYFGPGTRLTVT.

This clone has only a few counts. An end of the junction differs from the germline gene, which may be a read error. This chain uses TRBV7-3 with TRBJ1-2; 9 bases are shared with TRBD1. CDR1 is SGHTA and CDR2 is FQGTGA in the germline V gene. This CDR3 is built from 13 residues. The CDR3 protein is CSSSLRQGDGYTF. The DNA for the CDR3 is TGTTCCAGCAGCTTAAGACAGGGGGATGGCTACACCTTC. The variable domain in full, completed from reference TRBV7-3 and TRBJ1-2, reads GAGVSQTPSNKVTEKGKYVELRCDPISGHTALYWYRQSLGQGPEFLIYFQGTGAADDSGLPNDRFFAVRPEGSVSTLKIQRTERGDSAVYLCSSSLRQGDGYTFGSGTRLTVV.

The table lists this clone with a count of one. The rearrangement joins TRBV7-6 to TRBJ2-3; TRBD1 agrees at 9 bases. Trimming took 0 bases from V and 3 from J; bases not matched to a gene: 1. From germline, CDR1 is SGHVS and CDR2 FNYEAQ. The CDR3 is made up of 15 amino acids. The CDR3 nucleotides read TGTGCCAGCAGCTTAGCTGGGACAGGGACAGATACGCAGTATTTT. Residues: CASSLAGTGTDTQYF.

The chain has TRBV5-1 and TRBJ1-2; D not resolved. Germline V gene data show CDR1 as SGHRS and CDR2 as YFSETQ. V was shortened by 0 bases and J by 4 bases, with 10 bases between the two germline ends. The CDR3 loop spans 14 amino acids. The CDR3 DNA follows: TGCGCCAGCAGCTTGGACAGCCCGGTCTATGGCTACACCTTC. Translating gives CASSLDSPVYGYTF.

CDR3 DNA sequence: TGTGCCAGCAGCCTCAGACAGGGGCCCCTTGAAAAACTGTTTTTT. Translation gives CASSLRQGPLEKLFF. The chain joins TRBV4-2 to TRBJ1-4; 8 bases fit TRBD1. CDR3 size: 15 residues. The J segment lost 7 bases and the V segment lost 4 bases, leaving 8 bases of the junction unmatched. Germline CDR1 is LGHNA and CDR2 is YNFKEQ.

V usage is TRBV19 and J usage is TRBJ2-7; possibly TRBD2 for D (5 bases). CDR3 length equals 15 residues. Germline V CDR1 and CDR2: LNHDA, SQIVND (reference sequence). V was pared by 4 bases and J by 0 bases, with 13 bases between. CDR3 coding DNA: TGTGCCAGTAGTAAAAGCGGTCTTAACTCCTACGAGCAGTACTTC. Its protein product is CASSKSGLNSYEQYF.

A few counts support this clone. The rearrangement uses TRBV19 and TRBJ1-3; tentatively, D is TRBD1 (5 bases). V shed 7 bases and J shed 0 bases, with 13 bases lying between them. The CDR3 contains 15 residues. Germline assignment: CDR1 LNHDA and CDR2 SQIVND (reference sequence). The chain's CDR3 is CASNPRQSSGNTIYF. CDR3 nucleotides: TGTGCCAGTAATCCCAGACAGAGCTCTGGAAACACCATATATTTT. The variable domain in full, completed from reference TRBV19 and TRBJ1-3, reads DGGITQSPKYLFRKEGQNVTLSCEQNLNHDAMYWYRQDPGQGLRLIYYSQIVNDFQKGDIAEGYSVSREKKESFPLTVTSAQKNPTAFYLCASNPRQSSGNTIYFGEGSWLTVV.

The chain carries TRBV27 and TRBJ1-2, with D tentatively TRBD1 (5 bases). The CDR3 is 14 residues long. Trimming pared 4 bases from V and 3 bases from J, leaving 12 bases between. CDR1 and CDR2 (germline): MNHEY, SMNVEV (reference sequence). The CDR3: CASSSRGQYYGYTF. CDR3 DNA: TGTGCCAGCAGTTCTAGGGGTCAGTACTATGGCTACACCTTC.

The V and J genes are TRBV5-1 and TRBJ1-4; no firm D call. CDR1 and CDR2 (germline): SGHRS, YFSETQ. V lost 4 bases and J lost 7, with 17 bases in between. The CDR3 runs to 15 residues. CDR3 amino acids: CASSPSVSRGEKLFF. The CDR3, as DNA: TGCGCCAGCAGCCCGTCGGTATCCCGGGGTGAAAAACTGTTTTTT.

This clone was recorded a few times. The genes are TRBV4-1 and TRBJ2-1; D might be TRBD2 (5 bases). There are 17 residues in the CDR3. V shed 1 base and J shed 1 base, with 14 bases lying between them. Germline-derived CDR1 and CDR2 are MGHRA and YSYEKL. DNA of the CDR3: TGCGCCAGCAGCCAAGTAGCAACTAGTCATTCCTACAATGAGCAGTTCTTC. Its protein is CASSQVATSHSYNEQFF.

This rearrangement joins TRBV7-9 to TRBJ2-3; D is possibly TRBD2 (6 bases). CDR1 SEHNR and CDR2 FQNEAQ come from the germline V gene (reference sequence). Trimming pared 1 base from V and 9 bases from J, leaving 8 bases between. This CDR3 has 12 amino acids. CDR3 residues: CASSLGRETQYF. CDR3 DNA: TGTGCCAGCAGCTTAGGTCGGGAGACGCAGTATTTT.

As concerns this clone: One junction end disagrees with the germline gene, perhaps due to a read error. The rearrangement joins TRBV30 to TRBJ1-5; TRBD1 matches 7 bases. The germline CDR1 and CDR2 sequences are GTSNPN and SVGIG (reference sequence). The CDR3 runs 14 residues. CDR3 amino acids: CAFNTGDSSQPQHF. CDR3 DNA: TGTGCTTTTAACACGGGGGACAGCAGTCAGCCCCAGCATTTT.

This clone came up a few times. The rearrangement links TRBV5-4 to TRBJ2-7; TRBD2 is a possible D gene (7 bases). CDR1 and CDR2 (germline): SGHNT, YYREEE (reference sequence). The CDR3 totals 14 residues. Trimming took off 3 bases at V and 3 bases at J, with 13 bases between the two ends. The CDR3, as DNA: TGTGCCAGCAGCTCGGCAGGGGAGGGCTACGAGCAGTACTTC. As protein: CASSSAGEGYEQYF.

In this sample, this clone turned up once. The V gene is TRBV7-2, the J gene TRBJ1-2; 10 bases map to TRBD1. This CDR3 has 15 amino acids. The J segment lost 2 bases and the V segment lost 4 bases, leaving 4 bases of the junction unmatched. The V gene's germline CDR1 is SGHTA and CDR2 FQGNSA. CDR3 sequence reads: CASSSGQGDNYGYTF. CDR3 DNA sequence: TGTGCCAGCAGCTCCGGACAGGGGGACAACTATGGCTACACCTTC. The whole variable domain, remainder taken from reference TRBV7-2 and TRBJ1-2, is GAGVSQSPSNKVTEKGKDVELRCDPISGHTALYWYRQSLGQGLEFLIYFQGNSAPDKSGLPSDRFSAERTGGSVSTLTIQRTQQEDSAVYLCASSSGQGDNYGYTFGSGTRLTVV.

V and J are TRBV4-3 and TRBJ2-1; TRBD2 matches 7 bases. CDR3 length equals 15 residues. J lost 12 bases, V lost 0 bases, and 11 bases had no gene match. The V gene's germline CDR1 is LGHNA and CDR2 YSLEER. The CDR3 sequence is CASSQDSGAGLMQFF. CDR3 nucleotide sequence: TGCGCCAGCAGCCAAGATTCGGGAGCGGGATTGATGCAGTTCTTC.

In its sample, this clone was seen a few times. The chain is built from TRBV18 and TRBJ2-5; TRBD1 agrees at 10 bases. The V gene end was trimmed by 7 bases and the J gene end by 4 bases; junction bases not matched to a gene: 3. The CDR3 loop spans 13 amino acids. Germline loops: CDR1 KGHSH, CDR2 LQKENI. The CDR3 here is CASYRDRGETQYF. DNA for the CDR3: TGTGCCAGCTACCGGGACAGGGGAGAGACCCAGTACTTC.

The CDR3 DNA reads TGTGCCAGCAGCCCCGGGAGAGGGATCCGGGTAAGCAATCAGCCCCAGCATTTT. The encoded protein is CASSPGRGIRVSNQPQHF. The chain links TRBV28 to TRBJ1-5, with unresolved D. This CDR3 is 18 amino acids long. Germline V CDR1 and CDR2: MDHEN, SYDVKM. Trimming shortened V by 6 bases and J by 1 base, and 22 bases separated the two germline ends.

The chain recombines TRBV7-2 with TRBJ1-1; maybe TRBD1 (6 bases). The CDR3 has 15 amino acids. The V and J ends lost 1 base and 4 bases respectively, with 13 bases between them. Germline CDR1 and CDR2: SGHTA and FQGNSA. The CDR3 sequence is CASSLGGGGATEAFF. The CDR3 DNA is TGTGCCAGCAGCTTAGGGGGAGGGGGAGCCACTGAAGCTTTCTTT.

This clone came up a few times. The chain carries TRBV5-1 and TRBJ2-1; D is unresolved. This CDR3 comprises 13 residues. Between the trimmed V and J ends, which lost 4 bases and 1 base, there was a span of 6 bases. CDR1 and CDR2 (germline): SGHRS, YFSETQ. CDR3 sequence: CASSPGSYNEQFF. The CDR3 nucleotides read TGCGCCAGCAGCCCAGGTTCCTACAATGAGCAGTTCTTC.

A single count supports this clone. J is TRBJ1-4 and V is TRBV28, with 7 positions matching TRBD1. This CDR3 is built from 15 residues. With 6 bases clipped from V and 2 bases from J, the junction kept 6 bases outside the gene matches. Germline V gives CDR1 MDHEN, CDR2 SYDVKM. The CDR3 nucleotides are TGTGCCAGCAGCCTGACAGGGCTCACTAATGAAAAACTGTTTTTT. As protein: CASSLTGLTNEKLFF.

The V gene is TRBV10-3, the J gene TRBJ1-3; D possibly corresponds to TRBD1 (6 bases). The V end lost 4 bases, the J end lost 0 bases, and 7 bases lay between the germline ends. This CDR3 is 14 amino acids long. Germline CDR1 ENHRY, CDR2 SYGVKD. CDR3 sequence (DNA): TGTGCCATCAGTGCAGGGGCCTCTGGAAACACCATATATTTT. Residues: CAISAGASGNTIYF.

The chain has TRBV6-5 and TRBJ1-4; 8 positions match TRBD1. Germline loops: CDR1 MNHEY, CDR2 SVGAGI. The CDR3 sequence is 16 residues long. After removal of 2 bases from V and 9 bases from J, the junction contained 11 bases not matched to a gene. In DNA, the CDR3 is TGTGCCAGCAGTTACCGGAGCTCGGGACAGGCAAAAAAACTGTTTTTT. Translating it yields CASSYRSSGQAKKLFF.

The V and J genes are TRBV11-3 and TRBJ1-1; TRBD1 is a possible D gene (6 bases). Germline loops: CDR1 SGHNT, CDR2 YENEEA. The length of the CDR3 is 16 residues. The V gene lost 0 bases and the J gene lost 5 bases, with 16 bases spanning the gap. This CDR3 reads CASSLDRGGADTEAFF. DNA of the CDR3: TGTGCCAGCAGCTTAGATCGTGGGGGGGCGGATACTGAAGCTTTCTTT.

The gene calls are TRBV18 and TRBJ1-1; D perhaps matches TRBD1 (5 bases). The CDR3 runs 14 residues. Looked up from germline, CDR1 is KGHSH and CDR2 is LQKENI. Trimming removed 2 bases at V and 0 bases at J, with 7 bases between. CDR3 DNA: TGTGCCAGCTCACCATCGACAGTGAACACTGAAGCTTTCTTT. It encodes CASSPSTVNTEAFF.

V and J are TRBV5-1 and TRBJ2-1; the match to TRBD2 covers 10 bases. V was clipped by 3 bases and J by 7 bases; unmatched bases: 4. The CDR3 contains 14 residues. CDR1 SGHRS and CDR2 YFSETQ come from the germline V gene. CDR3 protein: CASSYGLAVNEQFF. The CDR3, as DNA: TGCGCCAGCAGCTATGGACTAGCGGTGAATGAGCAGTTCTTC.

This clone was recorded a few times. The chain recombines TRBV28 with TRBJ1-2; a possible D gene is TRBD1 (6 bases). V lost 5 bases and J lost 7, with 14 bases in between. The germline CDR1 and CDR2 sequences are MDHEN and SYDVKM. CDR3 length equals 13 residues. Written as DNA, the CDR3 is TGTGCCAGCAGTAATCAGGGGACGGGTGGCTACACCTTC. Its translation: CASSNQGTGGYTF.